The 32 T cell receptor beta chains presented below share a single source sample, sequenced in a study of T cells in Graves' hyperthyroidism and ophthalmopathy. TCR beta CDR3 sequences were amplified from RNA transcripts. A first-round RT-PCR of the TCR CDR3 used the HTBI primer set. MiXCR, applied by TCRdb to the multiplex PCR reads, yields one record per CDR3 protein. The sample carries some 770,000 distinct CDR3 sequences, about a sixth recorded once. The sequenced sample consisted of blood. The origin of the receptors is a man younger than 35 with Graves' hyperthyroidism.

This clonotype was seen more than once but under ten times. V usage is TRBV18 and J usage is TRBJ2-5; D perhaps matches TRBD1 (6 bases). Germline loops: CDR1 KGHSH, CDR2 LQKENI. The CDR3 contains 14 residues. V gave up 6 bases and J gave up 3 bases, with 14 bases separating them. The CDR3: CASSSSQGKETQYF. As DNA, the CDR3 is TGTGCCAGCTCTTCCAGCCAGGGGAAAGAGACCCAGTACTTC.

This clonotype was seen a handful of times. The chain is built from TRBV10-3 and TRBJ1-1; D might be TRBD1 (6 bases). This CDR3 has 16 residues. V was cut by 4 bases and J by 1 base, with 16 bases left in between. The germline V gene has CDR1 ENHRY and CDR2 SYGVKD. The CDR3 DNA follows: TGTGCCATCAGTGGGAGAACAGGGCACGGGAACACTGAAGCTTTCTTT. Translating it yields CAISGRTGHGNTEAFF.

Many counts were recorded for this clonotype. V usage is TRBV28 and J usage is TRBJ2-5; D is uncertain. Trimming stripped 2 bases from V and 2 bases from J, with 9 bases between. Germline V gene data show CDR1 as MDHEN and CDR2 as SYDVKM. This CDR3 contains 14 residues. The CDR3 DNA reads as TGTGCCAGCAGTTTACGGGCGCGGCAAGAGACCCAGTACTTC. It yields the protein CASSLRARQETQYF.

This sequence joins TRBV19 and TRBJ1-3; TRBD1 matches at 7 bases. Germline V gives CDR1 LNHDA, CDR2 SQIVND (reference sequence). V gave up 5 bases and J gave up 2 bases; unmatched junction bases: 6. This CDR3 is 15 amino acids long. In nucleotides, the CDR3 is TGTGCCAGTAGTGGCCTGGGACAGCCTGGAAACACCATATATTTT. This gives the protein CASSGLGQPGNTIYF.

This clonotype has a single count. This rearrangement joins TRBV19 to TRBJ2-5; 10 bases map to TRBD2. There are 22 residues in the CDR3. The V gene end was trimmed by 5 bases and the J gene end by 5 bases; junction bases not matched to a gene: 29. Germline CDR1 reads LNHDA; CDR2 reads SQIVND (reference sequence). Here the CDR3 reads CASSLHNNPLAGVSRGGETQYF. For the CDR3, the DNA is TGTGCCAGTAGTCTACACAATAATCCCCTAGCGGGGGTCTCACGTGGGGGGGAGACCCAGTACTTC.

This clonotype was found many times. J is TRBJ2-5 and V is TRBV12-3 or TRBV12-4, with 7 bases that match TRBD2. The junction had 6 bases not matched to a gene; V was cut back by 3 bases and J by 5 bases. The CDR3 covers 14 residues. The CDR3 nucleotides read TGTGCCAGCAGTTTTGCGGGAGTTGGGGAGACCCAGTACTTC. Its translation: CASSFAGVGETQYF.

The chain employs TRBV25-1 and TRBJ1-2, with 9 bases fitting TRBD1. The CDR3 spans 17 residues. Germline CDR1 MGHDK, CDR2 SYGVNS. Unmatched junction bases numbered 10, after V lost 3 bases and J lost 2 bases. This CDR3 is CASSEWGQGPTNYGYTF. As DNA, the CDR3 is TGTGCCAGCAGTGAGTGGGGACAGGGACCGACCAACTATGGCTACACCTTC.

Ten or more counts support this clonotype. The J gene is TRBJ1-3, the V gene TRBV6-1, with D possibly TRBD1 on 6 matching bases. Germline V gives CDR1 MNHNS, CDR2 SASEGT. Between the trimmed V and J ends, which lost 4 bases and 2 bases, there was a span of 6 bases. The CDR3 is 13 amino acids. The CDR3 sequence is CASSGTAGNTIYF. The CDR3 nucleotides read TGTGCCAGCAGTGGGACAGCTGGAAACACCATATATTTT.

This chain links TRBV2 with TRBJ2-2; the match to TRBD1 covers 10 bases. Germline-derived CDR1 and CDR2 are SNHLY and FYNNEI. Germline trimming cut 6 bases from V and 4 bases from J; bases unmatched to any gene: 11. The CDR3 loop spans 17 amino acids. CDR3 loop: CASSLRVGQGTTGELFF. CDR3 nucleotides: TGTGCCAGCAGCTTAAGGGTGGGACAGGGGACCACCGGGGAGCTGTTTTTT.

This clonotype has at least ten counts. The chain carries TRBV24-1 and TRBJ1-2; no clear D. This CDR3 has 13 residues. Germline values: CDR1 KGHDR, CDR2 SFDVKD. Trimming removed 3 bases from V and 7 bases from J, with 11 bases in between. The CDR3 nucleotides read TGTGCCACCAGTGATCCGGTCAAGGGTGGCTACACCTTC. Amino acid sequence: CATSDPVKGGYTF.

V and J are TRBV18 and TRBJ2-7; 7 bases match TRBD2. V trimming: 5 bases; J trimming: 7 bases; junction bases outside the gene matches: 11. Germline V gene sequence: CDR1 KGHSH, CDR2 LQKENI. The CDR3 is 14 amino acids. This chain's CDR3 is CASSSNRGGGEQYF. The CDR3 nucleotides are TGTGCCAGCTCATCCAACCGTGGGGGAGGGGAGCAGTACTTC. Together with reference TRBV18 and TRBJ2-7, the CDR3 gives the full variable domain: NAGVMQNPRHLVRRRGQEARLRCSPMKGHSHVYWYRQLPEEGLKFMVYLQKENIIDESGMPKERFSAEFPKEGPSILRIQQVVRGDSAAYFCASSSNRGGGEQYFGPGTRLTVT.

This clonotype was seen a handful of times. This chain uses TRBV10-3 with TRBJ1-5; unclear D gene. Germline values: CDR1 ENHRY, CDR2 SYGVKD. This CDR3 comprises 15 residues. V was cut by 2 bases and J by 3 bases, with 11 bases left in between. The CDR3, as DNA: TGTGCCATCAGTGAGGAAGGCAGGAACAATCAGCCCCAGCATTTT. Its protein product is CAISEEGRNNQPQHF.

CDR3 nucleotide sequence: TGTGCCAGCTCACCACTAAGTCGGCCTCAAGAGACCCAGTACTTC. Protein sequence: CASSPLSRPQETQYF. The chain couples TRBV18 to TRBJ2-5; D call uncertain. Trimming left V 1 base short and J 2 bases short, with 11 bases between. The germline V gene has CDR1 KGHSH and CDR2 LQKENI. CDR3 length: 15 residues. The entire variable domain, with the rest obtained from reference TRBV18 and TRBJ2-5, is as follows: NAGVMQNPRHLVRRRGQEARLRCSPMKGHSHVYWYRQLPEEGLKFMVYLQKENIIDESGMPKERFSAEFPKEGPSILRIQQVVRGDSAAYFCASSPLSRPQETQYFGPGTRLLVL.

This clonotype showed up just a few times. The chain joins TRBV20-1 to TRBJ2-7, with 8 bases that match TRBD1. J was trimmed by 3 bases and V by 6 bases; bases with no gene match: 13. CDR1 DFQATT and CDR2 SNEGSKA come from the germline V gene (reference sequence). CDR3 size: 15 residues. In DNA form, the CDR3 reads TGCAGTGCGAATACAGCAGGGGGCAGTCGCTACGAGCAGTACTTC. Its protein product is CSANTAGGSRYEQYF.

This clonotype was seen many times. J is TRBJ1-1 and V is TRBV12-3 or TRBV12-4; the D gene is possibly TRBD1 (5 bases). With 6 bases removed from V and 10 bases from J, the gap between germline ends came to 24 bases. The CDR3 has 15 residues. The CDR3 protein is CASSRPRDGTLGAFF. Written as DNA, the CDR3 is TGTGCCAGCAGCCGCCCAAGGGACGGTACACTCGGAGCTTTCTTT.

There are many counts of this clonotype. The chain recombines TRBV28 with TRBJ2-6, with 10 bases matching TRBD2. The CDR3 has 17 amino acids. The V gene's germline CDR1 is MDHEN and CDR2 SYDVKM. J gave up 1 base and V 3 bases, and 3 bases lay outside the gene matches. CDR3 sequence: CASSFPGLASGANVLTF. Written as DNA, the CDR3 is TGTGCCAGCAGTTTCCCGGGACTAGCGTCTGGGGCCAACGTCCTGACTTTC.

In its sample, this clonotype was seen many times. This chain connects TRBV12-3 or TRBV12-4 to TRBJ2-7; D may correspond to TRBD1 or TRBD2 (5 bases each). This CDR3 contains 11 residues. Trimming pared 6 bases from V and 5 bases from J, leaving 8 bases between. In DNA form, the CDR3 reads TGTGCCAGCAGCTGGGGACACGAGCAGTACTTC. Encoded protein: CASSWGHEQYF.

The chain recombines TRBV20-1 with TRBJ2-3; no reliable D call. Trimming cost V 6 bases and J 4 bases, with 8 bases left between them. Germline V CDR1 and CDR2: DFQATT, SNEGSKA (reference sequence). The CDR3 has 11 amino acids. Here the CDR3 reads CSAPVPDTQYF. In DNA, the CDR3 is TGCAGTGCCCCAGTCCCAGATACGCAGTATTTT.

This clonotype was counted a few times. The chain carries TRBV7-9 and TRBJ1-2, with no clear D. CDR3 length equals 13 residues. The germline CDR1 and CDR2 sequences are SEHNR and FQNEAQ (reference sequence). V shed 5 bases and J shed 4 bases, with 11 bases lying between them. CDR3 residues: CASSPLAVYGYTF. CDR3 DNA sequence: TGTGCCAGCAGCCCGCTGGCGGTCTATGGCTACACCTTC.

This clonotype was seen repeatedly, ten times or more. The chain couples TRBV20-1 to TRBJ2-3; 13 bases are shared with TRBD2. In germline, CDR1 is DFQATT, CDR2 SNEGSKA (reference sequence). V lost 0 bases, J lost 2 bases, and 5 bases stayed unmatched. The CDR3 is 17 amino acids. The CDR3 DNA reads as TGCAGTGCTAGAGACTCCGGACTAGCGGGAGACACAGATACGCAGTATTTT. It yields the protein CSARDSGLAGDTDTQYF.

The chain links TRBV3-1 to TRBJ2-1; tentatively, D is TRBD2 (5 bases). Germline assignment: CDR1 LGHDT and CDR2 YNNKEL (reference sequence). The ends were cut back, 0 bases at V and 9 bases at J, with 9 bases in the middle. The CDR3 sequence is 13 residues long. The DNA of the CDR3 is TGTGCCAGCAGCCAAGACCCCGGAGGTGAGCAGTTCTTC. Encoded protein: CASSQDPGGEQFF.

In its sample, this clonotype was seen many times. The chain has TRBV11-2 and TRBJ2-5; a weak D match, TRBD2 (5 bases). Germline values: CDR1 SGHAT, CDR2 FQNNGV. The V gene lost 3 bases and the J gene lost 7 bases, with 9 bases spanning the gap. This CDR3 spans 12 amino acids. CDR3 in amino acids: CASSFHAGTQYF. The CDR3 coding sequence is TGTGCCAGCAGCTTCCATGCGGGGACCCAGTACTTC.

A few counts support this clonotype. The chain carries TRBV11-2 and TRBJ2-7; TRBD2 aligns across 11 bases. J was trimmed by 0 bases and V by 0 bases; bases with no gene match: 7. CDR1 is SGHAT, CDR2 FQNNGV, per germline. The length of the CDR3 is 18 residues. The CDR3 DNA sequence: TGTGCCAGCAGCTTAGATACTAGCGGGGGAGTAAGCTCCTACGAGCAGTACTTC. This gives the protein CASSLDTSGGVSSYEQYF.

The V gene is TRBV12-3 or TRBV12-4, the J gene TRBJ2-5, with D tentatively TRBD1 (6 bases). V lost 5 bases and J lost 3, with 16 bases in between. The CDR3 covers 15 residues. CDR3 residues: CASSRQGRGEETQYF. The CDR3 coding sequence is TGTGCCAGCAGTCGCCAGGGCAGGGGTGAAGAGACCCAGTACTTC.

This clonotype has at least ten counts. The chain recombines TRBV28 with TRBJ1-6; D is possibly TRBD1 (5 bases). The length of the CDR3 is 17 residues. Trimming cost V 2 bases and J 9 bases, with 20 bases left between them. The germline V gene encodes CDR1 MDHEN and CDR2 SYDVKM. CDR3 sequence reads: CASSLRGGDQRGSPLHF. The CDR3 DNA is TGTGCCAGCAGTTTAAGAGGAGGGGATCAAAGGGGTTCACCCCTCCACTTT.

This clonotype was seen repeatedly, ten times or more. The chain links TRBV30 to TRBJ2-1; D may be TRBD2 (6 bases). CDR1 and CDR2 (germline): GTSNPN, SVGIG (reference sequence). The ends were cut back, 3 bases at V and 4 bases at J, with 13 bases in the middle. The CDR3 contains 14 residues. The DNA of the CDR3 is TGTGCCTGGAGGGTCCAGCGGGCGTACAATGAGCAGTTCTTC. As protein: CAWRVQRAYNEQFF. Supplemented by reference TRBV30 and TRBJ2-1, the full variable domain reads SQTIHQWPATLVQPVGSPLSLECTVEGTSNPNLYWYRQAAGRGLQLLFYSVGIGQISSEVPQNLSASRPQDRQFILSSKKLLLSDSGFYLCAWRVQRAYNEQFFGPGTRLTVL.

This clonotype was counted between two and nine times. The gene calls are TRBV7-9 and TRBJ2-3; D might be TRBD2 (6 bases). The CDR3 has 14 amino acids. The germline V and J ends were trimmed by 7 bases and 2 bases, with 13 bases remaining between them. Germline CDR1 reads SEHNR; CDR2 reads FQNEAQ (reference sequence). The CDR3 protein is CASIGGISTDTQYF. CDR3 in DNA: TGTGCCAGCATTGGGGGGATCTCCACAGATACGCAGTATTTT.

This clonotype was detected many times. The rearrangement links TRBV20-1 to TRBJ1-1; weak D call: TRBD1 (6 bases). This CDR3 has 14 amino acids. The V end was cut by 1 base, the J end by 1 base, with 10 bases between. Germline values: CDR1 DFQATT, CDR2 SNEGSKA (reference sequence). CDR3 sequence: CSARGTAKNTEAFF. CDR3 DNA sequence: TGCAGTGCTAGAGGGACAGCTAAGAACACTGAAGCTTTCTTT.

This clonotype was detected many times. J is TRBJ2-7 and V is TRBV6-2 or TRBV6-3; weak D call: TRBD2 (6 bases). The CDR3 loop spans 13 amino acids. Deletions cut 4 bases from V and 6 bases from J, with 13 bases between. CDR1 MNHEY and CDR2 SVGEGT come from the germline V gene. The CDR3 region is CASSSRGSGEQYF. CDR3 bases: TGTGCCAGCAGTTCGCGGGGCTCCGGCGAGCAGTACTTC.

The chain links TRBV29-1 to TRBJ2-5; the match to TRBD1 covers 9 bases. The germline gives CDR1 SQVTM, CDR2 ANQGSEA. The CDR3 is made up of 13 amino acids. V lost 6 bases and J lost 5; bases outside the gene matches: 7. In DNA form, the CDR3 reads TGCAGCGTCAAGAACAGGGGGCGGGAGACCCAGTACTTC. Protein: CSVKNRGRETQYF. The variable domain in full, completed from reference TRBV29-1 and TRBJ2-5, reads SAVISQKPSRDICQRGTSLTIQCQVDSQVTMMFWYRQQPGQSLTLIATANQGSEATYESGFVIDKFPISRPNLTFSTLTVSNMSPEDSSIYLCSVKNRGRETQYFGPGTRLLVL.

J is TRBJ2-1 and V is TRBV7-6; D is undetermined. Germline V lookup: CDR1 SGHVS, CDR2 FNYEAQ. V was pared by 7 bases and J by 0 bases, with 16 bases between. The CDR3 has 16 amino acids. This CDR3 is CASTYRSLSSYNEQFF. CDR3 DNA: TGTGCCAGCACATACCGCAGCCTTAGCTCCTACAATGAGCAGTTCTTC.

This clonotype was seen only a few times. The chain joins TRBV5-6 to TRBJ2-1; D perhaps matches TRBD1 (5 bases). Trimming pared 4 bases from V and 5 bases from J, leaving 22 bases between. This CDR3 has 17 residues. The germline gives CDR1 SGHDT, CDR2 YYEEEE. DNA of the CDR3: TGTGCCAGCAGCCCCACACTGAGGAGTCAGGGTAACAATGAGCAGTTCTTC. Protein product: CASSPTLRSQGNNEQFF.